Listed here are 2 T cell receptor beta chains from one sample, sequenced in a study of T cells in Graves' hyperthyroidism and ophthalmopathy. Amplification targeted TCR beta CDR3 regions from RNA transcripts. The HTBI set primed first-round TCR CDR3 RT-PCR. One entry per CDR3 protein results from TCRdb running MiXCR on the multiplex PCR reads. The table lists about 520,000 distinct CDR3 sequences, roughly 20% of them singletons. Sequencing input: blood. These receptors were collected from a man between 18 and 29 years old with Graves' hyperthyroidism.

This clonotype showed up many times. Sequence at one end of the junction differs from germline and may be a read error. The V gene is TRBV7-2, the J gene TRBJ2-7, with unresolved D. This CDR3 is built from 12 residues. CDR1 and CDR2 (germline): SGHTA, FQGNSA. CDR3 sequence reads: CASSSESVIRDF. In DNA form, the CDR3 reads TGTGCCAGCAGCTCAGAGTCGGTAATTAGGGACTTC.

This clonotype was detected many times. V is TRBV19 and J is TRBJ1-1; D might be TRBD1 (5 bases). V lost 5 bases, J lost 2 bases, and 12 bases lay in between. Germline CDR1 LNHDA, CDR2 SQIVND (reference sequence). CDR3 size: 14 residues. CDR3 region: CASSPDGTNTEAFF. The DNA for the CDR3 is TGTGCCAGTAGTCCAGACGGGACTAACACTGAAGCTTTCTTT.